These 27 T cell receptor beta chains came from one sample sequenced in a study of T cells in localized non-small cell lung cancer. TCRdb keeps only in-frame clones here, not all; method: immunoSEQ multiplex PCR. Here the sample spans about 30,000 clones, 90% to 95% being singletons. This sample comprised PBMCs, obtained before any cancer treatment. The receptors originated from a man aged 40 to 75 with stage II lung adenocarcinoma.

This clone was found once. The V gene is TRBV5-1, the J gene TRBJ2-3; D possibly corresponds to TRBD1 (5 bases). Per germline, CDR1 SGHRS and CDR2 YFSETQ. The CDR3 contains 15 residues. Trimming removed 4 bases from V and 0 bases from J, with 12 bases in between. The CDR3 reads CASSPDTTSTDTQYF. The CDR3 region has the DNA TGCGCCAGCAGCCCGGACACCACTAGCACAGATACGCAGTATTTT.

J is TRBJ1-4 and V is TRBV7-2; 8 nucleotides align to TRBD1. Germline assignment: CDR1 SGHTA and CDR2 FQGNSA. The CDR3 totals 14 residues. The ends lost 5 bases at V and 7 bases at J; junction bases unmatched: 6. The CDR3 spells CASSQGQGGEKLFF. Here the CDR3 DNA reads TGTGCCAGCAGCCAAGGACAGGGCGGTGAAAAACTGTTTTTT.

This sequence joins TRBV15 and TRBJ1-3; tentatively, D is TRBD1 (6 bases). The CDR3 spans 16 residues. V dropped 6 bases and J dropped 3 bases, with 18 bases sitting between them. Germline CDR1 and CDR2: LNHNV and YYDKDF (reference sequence). This CDR3 reads CATSPGPARGGNTIYF. The CDR3 DNA follows: TGTGCCACCAGTCCTGGGCCCGCCAGGGGTGGAAACACCATATATTTT.

The rearrangement uses TRBV11-3 and TRBJ1-1; no reliable D call. The CDR3 contains 13 residues. Looked up from germline, CDR1 is SGHNT and CDR2 is YENEEA. Trimming pared 0 bases from V and 13 bases from J, leaving 15 bases between. The CDR3 sequence is CASSLDSFDIVFF. As DNA, the CDR3 is TGTGCCAGCAGCTTAGATTCGTTTGACATTGTTTTCTTT.

This chain joins TRBV27 and TRBJ1-4; 7 bases are shared with TRBD1. The V segment lost 1 base and the J segment 8 bases; nucleotides outside the gene matches: 7. This CDR3 is 15 amino acids long. Germline CDR1 is MNHEY and CDR2 is SMNVEV (reference sequence). Here the CDR3 DNA reads TGTGCCAGCAGTTTATGGTCTGGGACAGTCGAAAAACTGTTTTTT. It translates to CASSLWSGTVEKLFF.

This clone was counted only a few times. Other DNA sequences from this sample encode an identical CDR3 as well. The chain has TRBV7-9 and TRBJ1-5; TRBD1 is a possible D gene (5 bases). Trimming took 4 bases from V and 6 from J, leaving 13 bases between them. Germline V gene lookup returns CDR1 SEHNR and CDR2 FQNEAQ (reference sequence). The CDR3 extends over 14 amino acids. CDR3 sequence reads: CASSSGGDFQPQHF. DNA for the CDR3: TGTGCCAGCAGCTCGGGGGGGGATTTTCAGCCCCAGCATTTT.

The chain employs TRBV4-2 and TRBJ2-3; D unclear. The V end lost 1 base, the J end lost 3 bases, and 8 bases lay between the germline ends. The germline CDR1 and CDR2 sequences are LGHNA and YNFKEQ. The CDR3 runs to 14 residues. The CDR3 nucleotides read TGTGCCAGCAGCCAAGGCGAGTGGACAGATACGCAGTATTTT. This translates into CASSQGEWTDTQYF.

As concerns this clone: The sample has other DNA sequences that encode this CDR3 too. V is TRBV18 and J is TRBJ1-1; D is ambiguous. Germline CDR1 and CDR2: KGHSH and LQKENI. Between the trimmed V and J ends, which lost 2 bases and 5 bases, there was a span of 9 bases. The CDR3 runs 13 residues. CDR3 in amino acids: CASSPKENTEAFF. The CDR3 DNA follows: TGTGCCAGCTCACCAAAGGAGAATACTGAAGCTTTCTTT.

Written as DNA, the CDR3 is TGTGCCACGAGTAACAGGGGGCGGACCGGTGAGCAGTTCTTC. Its protein product is CATSNRGRTGEQFF. The rearrangement links TRBV6-5 to TRBJ2-1; TRBD1 agrees at 9 bases. The CDR3 runs to 14 residues. V dropped 10 bases and J dropped 9; count of bases not matched to a gene: 13. Germline assignment: CDR1 MNHEY and CDR2 SVGAGI.

The chain employs TRBV29-1 and TRBJ1-2; maybe TRBD1 (5 bases). Per the germline V gene, CDR1 is SQVTM and CDR2 is ANQGSEA. V was trimmed by 5 bases and J by 7 bases, leaving 14 bases between them. The CDR3 is made up of 12 amino acids. In DNA, the CDR3 is TGCAGCGTTAGATTTAGGGGATCTGGCTACACCTTC. Its protein product is CSVRFRGSGYTF.

The gene calls are TRBV6-1 and TRBJ1-2; TRBD1 aligns across 7 bases. V was pared by 6 bases and J by 12 bases, with 16 bases of the junction left unmatched. Per the germline V gene, CDR1 is MNHNS and CDR2 is SASEGT. The CDR3 length is 14 residues. For the CDR3, the DNA is TGTGCCAGCAGCTACCAGGGGGACTCGGGTTGGAACACCTTC. This translates into CASSYQGDSGWNTF.

This chain links TRBV11-2 with TRBJ2-7; TRBD1 matches 9 bases. Germline loops: CDR1 SGHAT, CDR2 FQNNGV. The J segment lost 2 bases and the V segment lost 3 bases, leaving 5 bases of the junction unmatched. This CDR3 is built from 15 residues. CDR3 region: CASSFGQGTTYEQYF. The CDR3 DNA reads TGTGCCAGCAGCTTCGGACAGGGGACCACCTACGAGCAGTACTTC. Based on the CDR3 plus reference TRBV11-2 and TRBJ2-7, the full variable domain is EAGVAQSPRYKIIEKRQSVAFWCNPISGHATLYWYQQILGQGPKLLIQFQNNGVVDDSQLPKDRFSAERLKGVDSTLKIQPAKLEDSAVYLCASSFGQGTTYEQYFGPGTRLTVT.

The rearrangement links TRBV2 to TRBJ2-5; D may be TRBD1 (6 bases). Germline CDR1 is SNHLY and CDR2 is FYNNEI. V shed 4 bases and J shed 4 bases, with 10 bases lying between them. The length of the CDR3 is 13 residues. The CDR3 spells CASSGLGAETQYF. The CDR3 nucleotides are TGTGCCAGCAGTGGTCTGGGGGCAGAGACCCAGTACTTC. The whole variable domain, filled in from reference TRBV2 and TRBJ2-5, reads EPEVTQTPSHQVTQMGQEVILRCVPISNHLYFYWYRQILGQKVEFLVSFYNNEISEKSEIFDDQFSVERPDGSNFTLKIRSTKLEDSAMYFCASSGLGAETQYFGPGTRLLVL.

The chain recombines TRBV7-2 with TRBJ2-1; 14 bases are a match to TRBD2. Per the germline V gene, CDR1 is SGHTA and CDR2 is FQGNSA. This CDR3 contains 16 residues. V gave up 4 bases and J gave up 8 bases; unmatched junction bases: 7. This CDR3 is CASSSRTSGGRYEQFF. The CDR3 region has the DNA TGTGCCAGCAGCTCTCGGACTAGCGGGGGGAGGTATGAGCAGTTCTTC.

V and J are TRBV10-1 and TRBJ2-1; 10 bases match TRBD2. V dropped 3 bases and J dropped 4; count of bases not matched to a gene: 15. Germline CDR1 and CDR2: WNHNN and SYGVQD (reference sequence). The CDR3 consists of 19 residues. As DNA, the CDR3 is TGCGCCAGCAGTGAAACCACTAGCGGGGCCCGCTATACTTACAATGAGCAGTTCTTC. Translation: CASSETTSGARYTYNEQFF.

The CDR3 DNA follows: TGCGCCAGCAGCCCCCAATTCGGGGCTGGCTACAATGAGCAGTTCTTC. Translating gives CASSPQFGAGYNEQFF. The rearrangement links TRBV5-1 to TRBJ2-1; D tentatively fits TRBD1 or TRBD2 (5 bases each). CDR1 SGHRS and CDR2 YFSETQ come from the germline V gene. Trimming took off 4 bases at V and 3 bases at J, with 17 bases between the two ends. The CDR3 totals 16 residues.

This clone is a singleton in its sample. V is TRBV6-6 and J is TRBJ2-1; 12 positions agree with TRBD2. Trimming at V came to 4 bases and at J to 7 bases, leaving 8 bases not matched to a gene. The CDR3 extends over 16 amino acids. CDR1 and CDR2 (germline): MNHNY, SVGAGI (reference sequence). CDR3 protein: CASSSLGTSGLNEQFF. As DNA, the CDR3 is TGTGCCAGCAGTTCCCTCGGGACTAGCGGGCTTAATGAGCAGTTCTTC.

The chain joins TRBV7-2 to TRBJ1-2; perhaps TRBD1 as D (5 bases). Per the germline V gene, CDR1 is SGHTA and CDR2 is FQGNSA. This CDR3 is 13 amino acids long. V was trimmed by 7 bases and J by 4 bases, leaving 13 bases between them. This chain's CDR3 is CASTPGGFYGYTF. The CDR3 nucleotides read TGTGCCAGCACCCCCGGGGGGTTCTATGGCTACACCTTC.

The chain carries TRBV7-9 and TRBJ2-7; D is tentatively TRBD1 or TRBD2 (5 bases each). Germline CDR1 is SEHNR and CDR2 is FQNEAQ (reference sequence). This CDR3 has 14 residues. Trimming took 4 bases from V and 6 from J, leaving 16 bases between them. The CDR3, as DNA: TGTGCCAGCAGCTCCCGGGACGACCTACGCGAGCAGTACTTC. This codes for CASSSRDDLREQYF.

V gene TRBV7-2 combines with J gene TRBJ1-1; 8 nucleotides align to TRBD1. After removal of 5 bases from V and 4 bases from J, the junction contained 6 bases not matched to a gene. Germline V gene sequence: CDR1 SGHTA, CDR2 FQGNSA. The CDR3 extends over 14 amino acids. CDR3 sequence (DNA): TGTGCCAGCAGCAACCAGGGGGCGGGCACTGAAGCTTTCTTT. Protein sequence: CASSNQGAGTEAFF.

J is TRBJ2-7 and V is TRBV4-1; D is unresolved. The germline V and J ends were trimmed by 0 bases and 4 bases, with 16 bases remaining between them. The CDR3 has 16 amino acids. Germline assignment: CDR1 MGHRA and CDR2 YSYEKL. In nucleotides, the CDR3 is TGCGCCAGCAGCCAAGACTCCGCGTCGAACCTATACGAGCAGTACTTC. This encodes CASSQDSASNLYEQYF.

V is TRBV5-1 and J is TRBJ2-7; unclear D gene. V lost 0 bases and J 4 bases, leaving 8 bases between the germline ends. The CDR3 totals 13 residues. The germline V gene has CDR1 SGHRS and CDR2 YFSETQ. CDR3: CASSLEAKYEQYF. The CDR3 region has the DNA TGCGCCAGCAGCTTGGAGGCCAAATACGAGCAGTACTTC.

This chain joins TRBV18 and TRBJ1-2, with TRBD1 matching over 9 bases. Per germline, CDR1 KGHSH and CDR2 LQKENI. Unmatched junction bases numbered 10, after V lost 0 bases and J lost 8 bases. There are 16 residues in the CDR3. The CDR3 region has the DNA TGTGCCAGCTCACCACCGGTGGACAGGGGAATAGGGGGCTACACCTTC. This sequence encodes CASSPPVDRGIGGYTF.

This sequence joins TRBV5-6 and TRBJ2-7; no clear D gene. The V gene's germline CDR1 is SGHDT and CDR2 YYEEEE. This CDR3 contains 9 residues. V lost 7 bases to trimming and J lost 11 bases, with 10 bases between them. Here the CDR3 DNA reads TGTGCCAGCTCGCAGGTTAAGTACTTC. It specifies CASSQVKYF.

The genes are TRBV30 and TRBJ1-1; D is uncertain. V was shortened by 2 bases and J by 7 bases, with 14 bases between the two germline ends. CDR1 and CDR2 (germline): GTSNPN, SVGIG (reference sequence). The CDR3 runs to 13 residues. This chain's CDR3 is CAWSWADGYEAFF. CDR3 nucleotide sequence: TGTGCCTGGAGTTGGGCGGACGGATATGAAGCTTTCTTT.

This chain joins TRBV28 and TRBJ2-7, with TRBD2 as a possible D gene (5 bases). V shed 8 bases and J shed 5 bases, with 19 bases lying between them. The germline CDR1 and CDR2 sequences are MDHEN and SYDVKM. The CDR3 consists of 14 residues. The CDR3 DNA follows: TGTGCCAGCTCGGCGGGCCTACTTAAGGACGAGCAGTACTTC. It encodes CASSAGLLKDEQYF. The variable domain in full, with the rest retrieved from reference TRBV28 and TRBJ2-7, is DVKVTQSSRYLVKRTGEKVFLECVQDMDHENMFWYRQDPGLGLRLIYFSYDVKMKEKGDIPEGYSVSREKKERFSLILESASTNQTSMYLCASSAGLLKDEQYFGPGTRLTVT.

CDR3 nucleotides: TGTGCCAGCAGGGTTGAGAGTTTAGCCAAAAACATTCAGTACTTC. This encodes CASRVESLAKNIQYF. The V call is TRBV28, the J call TRBJ2-4; no firm D call. There are 15 residues in the CDR3. Looked up from germline, CDR1 is MDHEN and CDR2 is SYDVKM. V lost 6 bases and J lost 0, with 12 bases in between.